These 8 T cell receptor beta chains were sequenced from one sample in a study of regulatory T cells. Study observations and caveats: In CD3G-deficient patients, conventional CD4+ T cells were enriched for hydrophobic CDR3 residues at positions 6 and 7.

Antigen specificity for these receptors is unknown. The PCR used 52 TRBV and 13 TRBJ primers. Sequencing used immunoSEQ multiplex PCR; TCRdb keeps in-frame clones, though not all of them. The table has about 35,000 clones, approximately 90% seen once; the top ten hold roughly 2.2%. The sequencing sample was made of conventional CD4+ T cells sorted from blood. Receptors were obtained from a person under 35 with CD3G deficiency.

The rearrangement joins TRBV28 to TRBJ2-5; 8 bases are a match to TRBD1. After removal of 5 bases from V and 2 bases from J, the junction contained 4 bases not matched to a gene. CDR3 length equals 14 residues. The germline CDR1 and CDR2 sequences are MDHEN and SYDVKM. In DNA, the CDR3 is TGTGCCAGCAGTCGGGACAGGATACAAGAGACCCAGTACTTC. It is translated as CASSRDRIQETQYF.

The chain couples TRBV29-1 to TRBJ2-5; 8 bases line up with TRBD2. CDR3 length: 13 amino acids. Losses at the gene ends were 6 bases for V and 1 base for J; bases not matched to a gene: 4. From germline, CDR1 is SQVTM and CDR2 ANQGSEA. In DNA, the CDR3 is TGCAGCGTGGTAGCGGGGACCCAAGAGACCCAGTACTTC. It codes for CSVVAGTQETQYF.

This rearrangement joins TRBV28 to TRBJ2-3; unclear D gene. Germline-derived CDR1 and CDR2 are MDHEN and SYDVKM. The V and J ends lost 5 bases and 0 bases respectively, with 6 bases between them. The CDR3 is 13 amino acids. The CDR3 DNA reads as TGTGCCAGCAGTCGGCGGAGCACAGATACGCAGTATTTT. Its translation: CASSRRSTDTQYF.

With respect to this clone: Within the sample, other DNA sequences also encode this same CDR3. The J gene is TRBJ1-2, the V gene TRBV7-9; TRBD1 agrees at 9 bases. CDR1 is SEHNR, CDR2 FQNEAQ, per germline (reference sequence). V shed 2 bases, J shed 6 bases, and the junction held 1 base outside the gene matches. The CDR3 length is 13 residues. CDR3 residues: CASSLRTGDGYTF. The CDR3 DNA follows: TGTGCCAGCAGCTTAAGGACAGGGGATGGCTACACCTTC.

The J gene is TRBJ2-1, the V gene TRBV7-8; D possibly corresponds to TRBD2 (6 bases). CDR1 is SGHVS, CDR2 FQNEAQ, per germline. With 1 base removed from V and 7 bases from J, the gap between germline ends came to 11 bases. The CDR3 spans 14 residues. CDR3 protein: CASSLGRVGNEQFF. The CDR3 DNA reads TGTGCCAGCAGCTTAGGGAGGGTTGGGAATGAGCAGTTCTTC. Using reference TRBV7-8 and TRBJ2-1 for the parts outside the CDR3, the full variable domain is GAGVSQSPRYKVAKRGQDVALRCDPISGHVSLFWYQQALGQGPEFLTYFQNEAQLDKSGLPSDRFFAERPEGSVSTLKIQRTQQEDSAVYLCASSLGRVGNEQFFGPGTRLTVL.

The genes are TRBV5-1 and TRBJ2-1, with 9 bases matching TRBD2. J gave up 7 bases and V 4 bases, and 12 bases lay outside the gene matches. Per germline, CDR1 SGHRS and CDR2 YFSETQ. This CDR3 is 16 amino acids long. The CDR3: CASSPPLAGKGNEQFF. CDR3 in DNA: TGCGCCAGCAGCCCGCCGCTAGCGGGGAAGGGGAATGAGCAGTTCTTC.

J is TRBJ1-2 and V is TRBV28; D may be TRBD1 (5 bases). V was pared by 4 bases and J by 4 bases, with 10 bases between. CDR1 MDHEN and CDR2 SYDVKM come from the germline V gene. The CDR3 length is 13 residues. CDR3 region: CASSYTGLYGYTF. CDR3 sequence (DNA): TGTGCCAGCAGTTATACAGGCCTCTATGGCTACACCTTC.

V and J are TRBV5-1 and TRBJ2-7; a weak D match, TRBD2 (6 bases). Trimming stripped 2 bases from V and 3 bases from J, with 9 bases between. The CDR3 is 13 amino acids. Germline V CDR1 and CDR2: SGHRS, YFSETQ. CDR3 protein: CASSFGGGYEQYF. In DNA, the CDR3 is TGCGCCAGCAGCTTCGGGGGAGGCTACGAGCAGTACTTC.